This TCR beta chain was identified during a study of blood T cell repertoires in COVID-19. Study background: The study drew acute and convalescent COVID-19 samples from the United States, Italy and Spain.

Sequenced by immunoSEQ multiplex PCR; TCRdb stores in-frame clones only, minus some. This table holds about 300,000 clones, 65% to 85% found once. The V gene lost 2 bases and the J gene lost 0 bases, with 17 bases spanning the gap. This CDR3 has 19 residues. Germline lookup yields CDR1 LNHDA and CDR2 SQIVND (reference sequence). Input material: peripheral blood. The chain uses TRBV19 and TRBJ2-6, with D possibly being TRBD1 (7 bases). The TCR originated in a human donor with COVID-19, enrolled during active disease. The donor label of this sample is uncertain. CDR3 DNA: TGTGCCAGTAGTATATCCGCGGGACAGCATATCTCTGGGGCCAACGTCCTGACTTTC. Translating gives CASSISAGQHISGANVLTF.